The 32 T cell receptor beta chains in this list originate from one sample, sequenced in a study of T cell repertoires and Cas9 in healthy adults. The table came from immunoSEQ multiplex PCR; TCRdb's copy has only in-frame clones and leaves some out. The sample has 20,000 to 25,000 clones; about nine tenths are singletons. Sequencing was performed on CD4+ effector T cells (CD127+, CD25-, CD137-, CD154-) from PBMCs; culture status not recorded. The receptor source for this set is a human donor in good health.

CDR3 nucleotide sequence: TGTGCCAGCAGTATAGGGGGCAGTCAGCCCCAGCATTTT. It codes for CASSIGGSQPQHF. The rearrangement joins TRBV6-5 to TRBJ1-5; TRBD1 aligns across 7 bases. Trimming cost V 5 bases and J 6 bases; bases outside gene matches: 4. Germline V gene data show CDR1 as MNHEY and CDR2 as SVGAGI. The CDR3 runs to 13 residues.

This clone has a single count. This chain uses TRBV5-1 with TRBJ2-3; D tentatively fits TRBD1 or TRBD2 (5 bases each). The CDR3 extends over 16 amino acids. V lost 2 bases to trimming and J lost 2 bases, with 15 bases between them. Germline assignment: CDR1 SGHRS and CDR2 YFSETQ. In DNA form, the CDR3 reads TGCGCCAGCAGCTTCGACGGGGACGGACTCACAGATACGCAGTATTTT. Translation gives CASSFDGDGLTDTQYF.

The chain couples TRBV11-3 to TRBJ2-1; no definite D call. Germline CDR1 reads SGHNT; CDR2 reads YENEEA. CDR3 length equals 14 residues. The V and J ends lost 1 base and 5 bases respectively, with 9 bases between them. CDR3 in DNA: TGTGCCAGCAGCTTAGGACACGGGCACAATGAGCAGTTCTTC. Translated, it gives CASSLGHGHNEQFF. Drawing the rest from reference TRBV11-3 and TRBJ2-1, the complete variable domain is EAGVVQSPRYKIIEKKQPVAFWCNPISGHNTLYWYLQNLGQGPELLIRYENEEAVDDSQLPKDRFSAERLKGVDSTLKIQPAELGDSAVYLCASSLGHGHNEQFFGPGTRLTVL.

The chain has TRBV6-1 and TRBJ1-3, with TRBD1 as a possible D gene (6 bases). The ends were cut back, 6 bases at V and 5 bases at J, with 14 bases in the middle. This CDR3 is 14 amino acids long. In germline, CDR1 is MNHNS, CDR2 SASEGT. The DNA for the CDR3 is TGTGCCAGCAGCCCACAGGGTAGAAGAAACACCATATATTTT. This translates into CASSPQGRRNTIYF.

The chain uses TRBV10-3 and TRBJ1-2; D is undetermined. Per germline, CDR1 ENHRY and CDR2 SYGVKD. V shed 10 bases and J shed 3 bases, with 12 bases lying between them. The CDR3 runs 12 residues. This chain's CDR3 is CATQMPDYGYTF. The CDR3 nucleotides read TGTGCCACCCAGATGCCAGACTATGGCTACACCTTC.

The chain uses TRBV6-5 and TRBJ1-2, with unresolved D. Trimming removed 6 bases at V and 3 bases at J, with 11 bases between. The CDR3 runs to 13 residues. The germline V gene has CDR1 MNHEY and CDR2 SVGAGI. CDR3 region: CASSPRTDYGYTF. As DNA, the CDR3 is TGTGCCAGCAGCCCACGGACGGACTATGGCTACACCTTC.

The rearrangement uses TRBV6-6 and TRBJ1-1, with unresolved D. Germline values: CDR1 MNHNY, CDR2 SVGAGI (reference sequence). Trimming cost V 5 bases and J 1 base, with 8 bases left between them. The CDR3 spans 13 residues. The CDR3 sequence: CASSMRENTEAFF. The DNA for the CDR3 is TGTGCCAGCAGTATGAGGGAGAACACTGAAGCTTTCTTT.

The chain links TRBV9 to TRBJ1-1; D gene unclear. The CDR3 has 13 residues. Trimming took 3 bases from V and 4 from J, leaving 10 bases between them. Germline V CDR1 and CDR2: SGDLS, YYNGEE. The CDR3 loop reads CASSAQPATEAFF. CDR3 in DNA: TGTGCCAGCAGCGCCCAACCCGCCACTGAAGCTTTCTTT.

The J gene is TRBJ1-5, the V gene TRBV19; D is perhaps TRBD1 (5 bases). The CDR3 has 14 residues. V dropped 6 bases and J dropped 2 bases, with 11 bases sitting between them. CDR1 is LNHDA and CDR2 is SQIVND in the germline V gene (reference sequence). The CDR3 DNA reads TGTGCCAGTAGGGGGGAGTCGGGCAATCAGCCCCAGCATTTT. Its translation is CASRGESGNQPQHF.

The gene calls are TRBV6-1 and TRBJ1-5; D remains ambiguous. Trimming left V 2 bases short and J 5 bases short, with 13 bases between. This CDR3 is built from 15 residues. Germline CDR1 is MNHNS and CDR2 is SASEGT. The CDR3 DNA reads TGTGCCAGCAGTGAATCGGGTAGGGCCCATCAGCCCCAGCATTTT. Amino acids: CASSESGRAHQPQHF.

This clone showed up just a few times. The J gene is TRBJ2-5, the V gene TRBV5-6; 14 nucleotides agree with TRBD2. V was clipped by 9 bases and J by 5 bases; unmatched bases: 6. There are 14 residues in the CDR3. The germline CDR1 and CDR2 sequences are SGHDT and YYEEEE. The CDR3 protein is CATRLAGGPETQYF. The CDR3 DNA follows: TGTGCCACAAGACTAGCGGGGGGGCCGGAGACCCAGTACTTC.

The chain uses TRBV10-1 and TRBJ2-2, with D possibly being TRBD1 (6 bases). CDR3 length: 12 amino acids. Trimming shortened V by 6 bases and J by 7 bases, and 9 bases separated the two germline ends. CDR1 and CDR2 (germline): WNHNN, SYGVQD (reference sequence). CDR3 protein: CASRGAVGELFF. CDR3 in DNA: TGCGCCAGCAGGGGGGCAGTCGGGGAGCTGTTTTTT.

DNA of the CDR3: TGTGCCAGCAGCTCAAGGTTGGTTAGCAATCAGCCCCAGCATTTT. This gives the protein CASSSRLVSNQPQHF. This sequence joins TRBV7-8 and TRBJ1-5; no clear D. Germline CDR1 SGHVS, CDR2 FQNEAQ. Trimming removed 4 bases from V and 0 bases from J, with 10 bases in between. This CDR3 has 15 residues. Together with reference TRBV7-8 and TRBJ1-5, the CDR3 gives the full variable domain: GAGVSQSPRYKVAKRGQDVALRCDPISGHVSLFWYQQALGQGPEFLTYFQNEAQLDKSGLPSDRFFAERPEGSVSTLKIQRTQQEDSAVYLCASSSRLVSNQPQHFGDGTRLSIL.

CDR3 region: CASSWVLNTEAFF. The CDR3 coding sequence is TGTGCCAGCAGTTGGGTTTTGAACACTGAAGCTTTCTTT. The genes are TRBV27 and TRBJ1-1, with unresolved D. This CDR3 is built from 13 residues. Germline CDR1 reads MNHEY; CDR2 reads SMNVEV (reference sequence). The V end was cut by 4 bases, the J end by 0 bases, with 6 bases between.

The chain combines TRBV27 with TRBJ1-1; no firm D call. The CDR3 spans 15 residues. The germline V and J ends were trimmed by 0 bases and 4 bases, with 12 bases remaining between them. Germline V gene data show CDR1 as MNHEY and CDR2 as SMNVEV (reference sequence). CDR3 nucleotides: TGTGCCAGCAGTTTATCGACTAGGGTGAGCACTGAAGCTTTCTTT. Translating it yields CASSLSTRVSTEAFF.

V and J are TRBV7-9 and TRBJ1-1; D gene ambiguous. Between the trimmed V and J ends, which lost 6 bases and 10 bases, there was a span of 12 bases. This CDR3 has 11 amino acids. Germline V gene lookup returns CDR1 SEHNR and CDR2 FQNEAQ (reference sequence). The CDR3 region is CASRRTLGAFF. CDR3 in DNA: TGTGCCAGCAGACGGACCCTTGGAGCTTTCTTT.

The CDR3 region has the DNA TGTGCCAGCAGTGAAGAGGGAGGGGGAGCTTTCTTT. It encodes CASSEEGGGAFF. The chain links TRBV2 to TRBJ1-1; weak D call: TRBD1 (6 bases). The CDR3 runs 12 residues. V lost 1 base to trimming and J lost 10 bases, with 10 bases between them. CDR1 and CDR2 (germline): SNHLY, FYNNEI.

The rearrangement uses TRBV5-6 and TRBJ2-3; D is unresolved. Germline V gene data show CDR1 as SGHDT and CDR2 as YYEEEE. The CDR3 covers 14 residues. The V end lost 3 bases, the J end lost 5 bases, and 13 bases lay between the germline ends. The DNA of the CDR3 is TGTGCCAGCAGCTCACCCCCCCCACAAGATACGCAGTATTTT. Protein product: CASSSPPPQDTQYF. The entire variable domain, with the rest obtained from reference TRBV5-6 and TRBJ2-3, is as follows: DAGVTQSPTHLIKTRGQQVTLRCSPKSGHDTVSWYQQALGQGPQFIFQYYEEEERQRGNFPDRFSGHQFPNYSSELNVNALLLGDSALYLCASSSPPPQDTQYFGPGTRLTVL.

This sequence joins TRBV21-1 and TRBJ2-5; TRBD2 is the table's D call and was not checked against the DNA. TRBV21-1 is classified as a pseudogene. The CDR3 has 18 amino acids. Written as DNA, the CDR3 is TGTGCCAGCAGCAACCAATATAAGTGGAACTGGAGCCAAGAGACCCAGTACTTC. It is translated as CASSNQYKWNWSQETQYF.

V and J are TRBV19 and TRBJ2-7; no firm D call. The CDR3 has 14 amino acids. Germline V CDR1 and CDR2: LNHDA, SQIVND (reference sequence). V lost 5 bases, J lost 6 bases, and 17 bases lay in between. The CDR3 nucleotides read TGTGCCAGTAGTCAAATACAGCAGGCGTCCGAGCAGTACTTC. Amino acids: CASSQIQQASEQYF.

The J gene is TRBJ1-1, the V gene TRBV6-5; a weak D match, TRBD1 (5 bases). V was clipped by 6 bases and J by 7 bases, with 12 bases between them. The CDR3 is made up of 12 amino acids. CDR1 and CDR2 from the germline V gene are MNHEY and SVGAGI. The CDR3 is CASRSTTVEAFF. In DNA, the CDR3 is TGTGCCAGCAGAAGTACGACAGTTGAAGCTTTCTTT.

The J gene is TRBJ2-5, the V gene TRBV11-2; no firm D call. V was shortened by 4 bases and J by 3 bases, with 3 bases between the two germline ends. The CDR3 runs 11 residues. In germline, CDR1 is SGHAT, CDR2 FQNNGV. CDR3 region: CASSYEETQYF. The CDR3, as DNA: TGTGCCAGCAGCTACGAAGAGACCCAGTACTTC.

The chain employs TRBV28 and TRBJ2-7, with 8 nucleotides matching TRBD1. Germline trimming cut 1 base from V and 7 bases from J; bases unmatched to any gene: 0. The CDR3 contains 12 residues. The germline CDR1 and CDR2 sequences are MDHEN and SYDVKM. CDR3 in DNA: TGTGCCAGCAGTTTATACAGGGGGGAGCAGTACTTC. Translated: CASSLYRGEQYF.

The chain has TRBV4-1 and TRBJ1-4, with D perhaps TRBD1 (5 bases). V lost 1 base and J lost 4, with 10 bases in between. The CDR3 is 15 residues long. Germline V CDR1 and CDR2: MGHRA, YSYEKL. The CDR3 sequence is CASSQGDRYNEKLFF. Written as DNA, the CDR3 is TGCGCCAGCAGCCAAGGGGACCGGTATAATGAAAAACTGTTTTTT.

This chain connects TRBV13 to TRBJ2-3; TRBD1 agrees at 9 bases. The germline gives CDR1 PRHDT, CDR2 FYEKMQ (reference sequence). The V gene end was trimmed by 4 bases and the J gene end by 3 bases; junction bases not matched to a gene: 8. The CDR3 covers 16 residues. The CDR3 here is CASSSDRDRVTDTQYF. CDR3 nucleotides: TGTGCCAGCAGCTCCGATCGGGACAGGGTGACAGATACGCAGTATTTT.

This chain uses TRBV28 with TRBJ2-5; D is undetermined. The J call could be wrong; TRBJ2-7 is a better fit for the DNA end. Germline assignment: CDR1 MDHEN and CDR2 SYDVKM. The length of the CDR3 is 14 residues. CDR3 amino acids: CASSPGGWPYEQYF. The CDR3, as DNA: TGTGCCAGCAGTCCAGGCGGTTGGCCCTACGAGCAGTACTTC.

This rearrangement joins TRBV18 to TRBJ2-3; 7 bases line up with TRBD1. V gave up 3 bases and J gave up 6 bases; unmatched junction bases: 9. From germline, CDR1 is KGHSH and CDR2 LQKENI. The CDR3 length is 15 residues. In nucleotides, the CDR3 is TGTGCCAGCTCACCGGAACAGGGGCGGTTGGATACGCAGTATTTT. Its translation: CASSPEQGRLDTQYF.

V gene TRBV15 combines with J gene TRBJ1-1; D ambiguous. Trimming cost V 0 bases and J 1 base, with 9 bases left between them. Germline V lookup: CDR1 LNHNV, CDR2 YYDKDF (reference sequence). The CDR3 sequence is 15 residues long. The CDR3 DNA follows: TGTGCCACCAGCAGAGATCTGGCAGGGAACACTGAAGCTTTCTTT. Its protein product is CATSRDLAGNTEAFF.

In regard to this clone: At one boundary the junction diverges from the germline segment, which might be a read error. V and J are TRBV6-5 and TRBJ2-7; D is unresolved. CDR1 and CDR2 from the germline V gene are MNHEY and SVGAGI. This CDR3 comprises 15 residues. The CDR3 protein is CASGPEYPISHEQYF. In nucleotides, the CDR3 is TGTGCCAGCGGTCCGGAATACCCCATCTCCCACGAGCAGTACTTC.

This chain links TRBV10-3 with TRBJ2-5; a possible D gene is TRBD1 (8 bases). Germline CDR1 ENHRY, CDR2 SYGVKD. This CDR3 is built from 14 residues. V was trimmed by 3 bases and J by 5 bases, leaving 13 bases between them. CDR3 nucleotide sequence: TGTGCCATCAGTGACTACAGGGGGGGGGAGACCCAGTACTTC. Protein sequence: CAISDYRGGETQYF.

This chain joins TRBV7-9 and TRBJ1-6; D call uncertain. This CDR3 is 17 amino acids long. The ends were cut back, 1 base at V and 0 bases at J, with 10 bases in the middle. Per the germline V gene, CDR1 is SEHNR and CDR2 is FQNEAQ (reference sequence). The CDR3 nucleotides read TGTGCCAGCAGCTTAGAGGCACCGGACTCCTATAATTCACCCCTCCACTTT. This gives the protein CASSLEAPDSYNSPLHF.

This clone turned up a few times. CDR3 residues: CASSLLAGVYEQYF. The DNA for the CDR3 is TGTGCCAGCAGCTTACTAGCGGGGGTTTACGAGCAGTACTTC. V is TRBV7-6 and J is TRBJ2-7, with 10 bases matching TRBD2. The CDR3 has 14 amino acids. V gave up 2 bases and J gave up 4 bases; unmatched junction bases: 2. Germline loops: CDR1 SGHVS, CDR2 FNYEAQ. The entire variable domain, with the rest obtained from reference TRBV7-6 and TRBJ2-7, is as follows: GAGVSQSPRYKVTKRGQDVALRCDPISGHVSLYWYRQALGQGPEFLTYFNYEAQQDKSGLPNDRFSAERPEGSISTLTIQRTEQRDSAMYRCASSLLAGVYEQYFGPGTRLTVT.